This entry lists 6 T cell receptor beta chains sequenced from one sample in a study of T cell responses to AZD1222 COVID-19 vaccine. Clones were sequenced by immunoSEQ multiplex PCR, and TCRdb holds only the in-frame ones, with some missing. Altogether approximately 130,000 clones are present, about nine tenths being singletons, with the ten largest covering 4% to 5%. The sequenced sample was peripheral blood, obtained 28 days after the second dose of the MenACWY control vaccine. The receptors were sampled from an adult who received the MenACWY meningococcal vaccine as a control.

This chain connects TRBV5-5 to TRBJ2-7; 10 bases match TRBD2. V was pared by 3 bases and J by 2 bases, with 11 bases of the junction left unmatched. Germline-derived CDR1 and CDR2 are SGHKS and YYEKEE (reference sequence). The length of the CDR3 is 17 residues. CDR3 amino acids: CASSSSGGGGSTYEQYV. CDR3 coding DNA: TGTGCCAGCAGCTCGAGCGGGGGGGGAGGCTCGACCTACGAGCAGTACGTC.

V and J are TRBV7-9 and TRBJ2-1, with 9 bases lining up with TRBD1. The V and J ends lost 4 bases and 8 bases, in that order; junction bases with no gene match: 15. Germline CDR1 and CDR2: SEHNR and FQNEAQ (reference sequence). This CDR3 region has 17 residues. CDR3 bases: TGTGCCAGCAGCTCCAACTTCGGGACAGGGAATTTTGATGAGCAGTTCTTC. Amino acids: CASSSNFGTGNFDEQFF.

The chain recombines TRBV5-1 with TRBJ1-1; D is perhaps TRBD1 (5 bases). The germline V gene encodes CDR1 SGHRS and CDR2 YFSETQ. The CDR3 loop spans 15 amino acids. Trimming took off 4 bases at V and 0 bases at J, with 13 bases between the two ends. The chain's CDR3 is CASSLLGTLNTEAFF. In DNA, the CDR3 is TGCGCCAGCAGCCTACTCGGGACTCTGAACACTGAAGCTTTCTTT.

J is TRBJ2-1 and V is TRBV6-5, with D hard to call. Germline V gives CDR1 MNHEY, CDR2 SVGAGI. V lost 4 bases and J lost 3, with 7 bases in between. The CDR3 contains 13 residues. The CDR3: CASSLDHYNEQFF. The CDR3 DNA sequence: TGTGCCAGCAGTTTGGACCACTACAATGAGCAGTTCTTC.

The rearrangement uses TRBV15 and TRBJ2-5; TRBD2 is a possible D gene (6 bases). This CDR3 is built from 13 residues. The germline V and J ends were trimmed by 5 bases and 5 bases, with 12 bases remaining between them. Germline V gives CDR1 LNHNV, CDR2 YYDKDF (reference sequence). CDR3 sequence: CATSPPAGETQYF. CDR3 sequence (DNA): TGTGCCACCAGCCCTCCGGCGGGGGAGACCCAGTACTTC.

The chain has TRBV7-2 and TRBJ1-3; tentatively, D is TRBD1 (5 bases). Trimming took off 0 bases at V and 3 bases at J, with 12 bases between the two ends. The CDR3 extends over 16 amino acids. Germline V gene sequence: CDR1 SGHTA, CDR2 FQGNSA. The DNA of the CDR3 is TGTGCCAGCAGCTTAGCCTGGGGGGAGGTTGGAAACACCATATATTTT. Translation: CASSLAWGEVGNTIYF.